These 2 T cell receptor beta chains were sequenced from one sample in a study of blood T cell repertoires in COVID-19. Profiling relied on immunoSEQ multiplex PCR, and the TCRdb table lists in-frame clones only, not all of them. The sample has approximately 320,000 clones, 85% to 90% seen once. The specimen sequenced was peripheral blood. Receptor source: a woman between 25 and 40 years old with COVID-19, enrolled during active disease.

The chain employs TRBV28 and TRBJ2-7; tentative D call: TRBD2 (6 bases). The CDR3 sequence is 14 residues long. V dropped 5 bases and J dropped 1 base, with 12 bases sitting between them. Germline V gives CDR1 MDHEN, CDR2 SYDVKM. Written as DNA, the CDR3 is TGTGCCAGCAGTCAGGGAGGAGATTCCTACGAGCAGTACTTC. As protein: CASSQGGDSYEQYF.

Worth noting for this clone: As the CDR3 is not closed by the conserved phenylalanine or tryptophan, this likely results from a read error. The CDR3 DNA follows: TGTGCCACCAGCAGGGACAGGGAATTTGCAAATCGTGGCTACACCGTC. Its translation: CATSRDREFANRGYTV. The V gene is TRBV15, the J gene TRBJ1-2, with 8 bases that match TRBD1. There are 16 residues in the CDR3. CDR1 is LNHNV and CDR2 is YYDKDF in the germline V gene (reference sequence). V lost 3 bases and J lost 7; bases outside the gene matches: 13.